Presented here are 31 T cell receptor beta chains from one specimen sequenced in a study of OX40 agonist ivuxolimab in advanced cancers. Repertoires were generated with immunoSEQ multiplex PCR, while TCRdb's copy carries only in-frame clones and drops some. The sample has some 30,000 clones; about four fifths are singletons. This specimen consisted of CD4+ or CD8+ T cells sorted from blood, obtained in a trial of the OX40 agonist ivuxolimab. The receptor source for this set is an adult with an advanced solid tumor such as melanoma, head and neck, liver or kidney cancer.

This clone has just one count. The chain uses TRBV5-1 and TRBJ2-2; the match to TRBD2 covers 10 bases. With V trimmed by 2 bases and J by 15 bases, 7 bases remained unmatched. The CDR3 extends over 13 amino acids. CDR1 and CDR2 (germline): SGHRS, YFSETQ. CDR3 in amino acids: CASSFGTSGALFF. The CDR3 nucleotides are TGCGCCAGCAGCTTTGGCACTAGCGGGGCCTTGTTTTTT.

This chain links TRBV28 with TRBJ1-1; 7 bases agree with TRBD1. This CDR3 is 13 amino acids long. CDR1 is MDHEN, CDR2 SYDVKM, per germline. The V and J ends lost 2 bases and 7 bases, in that order; junction bases with no gene match: 4. The CDR3 region is CASSLLQGIEAFF. DNA of the CDR3: TGTGCCAGCAGTTTACTACAGGGGATTGAAGCTTTCTTT.

J is TRBJ2-5 and V is TRBV7-9; D perhaps matches TRBD2 (6 bases). This CDR3 is built from 14 residues. V lost 4 bases and J 5 bases, leaving 14 bases between the germline ends. Germline V gene lookup returns CDR1 SEHNR and CDR2 FQNEAQ (reference sequence). CDR3 DNA: TGTGCCAGCAGCTCAGGACGGGGACTGGAGACCCAGTACTTC. Its translation: CASSSGRGLETQYF. The entire variable domain, with the rest obtained from reference TRBV7-9 and TRBJ2-5, is as follows: DTGVSQNPRHKITKRGQNVTFRCDPISEHNRLYWYRQTLGQGPEFLTYFQNEAQLEKSRLLSDRFSAERPKGSFSTLEIQRTEQGDSAMYLCASSSGRGLETQYFGPGTRLLVL.

The rearrangement joins TRBV5-1 to TRBJ1-1; unclear D gene. Germline loops: CDR1 SGHRS, CDR2 YFSETQ. Trimming shortened V by 5 bases and J by 0 bases, and 14 bases separated the two germline ends. The CDR3 sequence is 15 residues long. The chain's CDR3 is CASRNSVSLNTEAFF. The DNA of the CDR3 is TGCGCCAGCAGAAACTCGGTCTCCCTGAACACTGAAGCTTTCTTT.

The chain combines TRBV29-1 with TRBJ2-7; D is perhaps TRBD1 (6 bases). V was trimmed by 6 bases and J by 0 bases, leaving 9 bases between them. The CDR3 runs to 12 residues. Germline CDR1 and CDR2: SQVTM and ANQGSEA. The DNA of the CDR3 is TGCAGCGTACAGGGTAACTCCTACGAGCAGTACTTC. The encoded protein is CSVQGNSYEQYF.

The rearrangement joins TRBV23-1 to TRBJ1-2; no clear D. TRBV23-1 has ORF status, its function being uncertain. CDR3 length: 11 amino acids. V lost 9 bases and J lost 4, with 9 bases in between. Written as DNA, the CDR3 is TGCGCCAGTAACGGTGGCTATGGCTACACCTTC. It specifies CASNGGYGYTF.

The rearrangement uses TRBV7-6 and TRBJ2-7; D gene unclear. CDR1 SGHVS and CDR2 FNYEAQ come from the germline V gene. V was shortened by 5 bases and J by 4 bases, with 9 bases between the two germline ends. The CDR3 extends over 12 amino acids. CDR3 protein: CASSPGNYEQYF. The CDR3 DNA sequence: TGTGCCAGCAGCCCCGGAAATTACGAGCAGTACTTC.

V is TRBV5-5 and J is TRBJ1-5; D remains unclear. V was shortened by 6 bases and J by 4 bases, with 17 bases between the two germline ends. The CDR3 is 15 amino acids. Germline V gene lookup returns CDR1 SGHKS and CDR2 YYEKEE (reference sequence). Written as DNA, the CDR3 is TGTGCCAGCACCCAATGGCTCGGGCCTAATCAGCCCCAGCATTTT. Encoded protein: CASTQWLGPNQPQHF.

CDR3 protein: CASSKGQDPRDTQYF. CDR3 in DNA: TGTGCCAGCAGTAAGGGACAGGATCCTAGGGATACGCAGTATTTT. The chain employs TRBV6-5 and TRBJ2-3, with TRBD1 matching 8 bases. There are 15 residues in the CDR3. V lost 5 bases to trimming and J lost 6 bases; unmatched junction nucleotides: 10. CDR1 MNHEY and CDR2 SVGAGI come from the germline V gene.

The chain combines TRBV7-9 with TRBJ2-7; D remains unclear. Trimming cost V 1 base and J 2 bases, with 3 bases left between them. The CDR3 loop spans 12 amino acids. The germline CDR1 and CDR2 sequences are SEHNR and FQNEAQ (reference sequence). The chain's CDR3 is CASSLVPYEQYF. Written as DNA, the CDR3 is TGTGCCAGCAGCTTAGTTCCCTACGAGCAGTACTTC. Complete variable domain (other parts from reference TRBV7-9 and TRBJ2-7): DTGVSQNPRHKITKRGQNVTFRCDPISEHNRLYWYRQTLGQGPEFLTYFQNEAQLEKSRLLSDRFSAERPKGSFSTLEIQRTEQGDSAMYLCASSLVPYEQYFGPGTRLTVT.

In this sample, this clone is medium-sized (0.01 to 0.1%). This chain uses TRBV5-6 with TRBJ2-5; the D gene is possibly TRBD1 (6 bases). Trimming took off 6 bases at V and 4 bases at J, with 16 bases between the two ends. The length of the CDR3 is 14 residues. Germline-derived CDR1 and CDR2 are SGHDT and YYEEEE. The CDR3 reads CASMFGGLGETQYF. The CDR3 nucleotides are TGTGCCAGCATGTTTGGGGGCTTAGGAGAGACCCAGTACTTC.

The chain joins TRBV2 to TRBJ2-7; possible D gene TRBD2, 5 bases. Germline V gene lookup returns CDR1 SNHLY and CDR2 FYNNEI. The V gene lost 0 bases and the J gene lost 1 base, with 16 bases spanning the gap. The CDR3 loop spans 17 amino acids. The CDR3: CASSEAAGSGPSYEQYF. Written as DNA, the CDR3 is TGTGCCAGCAGTGAAGCGGCGGGCAGCGGCCCGTCCTACGAGCAGTACTTC.

The chain carries TRBV5-1 and TRBJ1-6; 7 bases line up with TRBD1. Germline V gene sequence: CDR1 SGHRS, CDR2 YFSETQ. The V and J ends lost 4 bases and 9 bases, in that order; junction bases with no gene match: 10. CDR3 length: 15 amino acids. In nucleotides, the CDR3 is TGCGCCAGCAGCGGAGGGGGCGAGAGGGGTTCACCCCTCCACTTT. This translates into CASSGGGERGSPLHF.

CDR3 region: CASSVRGPQETQYF. The CDR3 bases are TGTGCCAGCAGCGTCAGGGGACCCCAAGAGACCCAGTACTTC. J is TRBJ2-5 and V is TRBV28; the D gene is possibly TRBD1 (6 bases). This CDR3 region has 14 residues. The V gene lost 6 bases and the J gene lost 1 base, with 12 bases spanning the gap. Germline CDR1 and CDR2: MDHEN and SYDVKM.

V is TRBV7-9 and J is TRBJ2-1; a weak D match, TRBD2 (6 bases). The CDR3 runs 16 residues. CDR1 and CDR2 (germline): SEHNR, FQNEAQ (reference sequence). The V end was cut by 5 bases, the J end by 4 bases, with 18 bases between. The CDR3 region is CASSPGLGEAYNEQFF. The CDR3 DNA follows: TGTGCCAGCAGCCCAGGTTTGGGGGAGGCTTACAATGAGCAGTTCTTC.

This clone was counted between two and nine times. V and J are TRBV7-8 and TRBJ1-2, with D possibly TRBD1 on 5 matching bases. V shed 1 base and J shed 4 bases, with 10 bases lying between them. This CDR3 has 14 amino acids. In germline, CDR1 is SGHVS, CDR2 FQNEAQ. The CDR3: CASSLDWGIYGYTF. CDR3 in DNA: TGTGCCAGCAGCTTAGATTGGGGGATCTATGGCTACACCTTC.

The chain has TRBV2 and TRBJ2-1, with D possibly TRBD1 on 5 matching bases. The V gene lost 2 bases and the J gene lost 5 bases, with 7 bases spanning the gap. Per germline, CDR1 SNHLY and CDR2 FYNNEI. The CDR3 extends over 13 amino acids. CDR3 amino acids: CASSESRDNEQFF. The CDR3 coding sequence is TGTGCCAGCAGTGAATCCAGGGACAATGAGCAGTTCTTC.

This chain connects TRBV2 to TRBJ2-1, with D maybe TRBD2 (5 bases). The V end lost 5 bases, the J end lost 4 bases, and 15 bases lay between the germline ends. The CDR3 length is 15 residues. CDR1 and CDR2 from the germline V gene are SNHLY and FYNNEI. The DNA for the CDR3 is TGTGCCAGCAGTCGACCCCAAACTAGTTACAATGAGCAGTTCTTC. This encodes CASSRPQTSYNEQFF.

V usage is TRBV7-8 and J usage is TRBJ2-6, with D hard to call. The germline V and J ends were trimmed by 3 bases and 5 bases, with 20 bases remaining between them. This CDR3 contains 18 residues. Germline-derived CDR1 and CDR2 are SGHVS and FQNEAQ. The CDR3 spells CASSFFCLPTSRANVLTF. The DNA of the CDR3 is TGTGCCAGCAGCTTTTTTTGTTTACCCACAAGTCGGGCCAACGTCCTGACTTTC.

The genes are TRBV18 and TRBJ2-7, with TRBD2 matching 14 bases. The CDR3 is 15 residues long. V lost 6 bases to trimming and J lost 2 bases; unmatched junction nucleotides: 3. The germline V gene has CDR1 KGHSH and CDR2 LQKENI. This CDR3 is CASSGLAGDTYEQYF. The DNA of the CDR3 is TGTGCCAGCTCGGGACTAGCGGGAGATACCTACGAGCAGTACTTC.

The rearrangement links TRBV30 to TRBJ2-3, with a possible D match to TRBD2 (7 bases). Germline lookup yields CDR1 GTSNPN and CDR2 SVGIG (reference sequence). The CDR3 sequence is 14 residues long. The V gene lost 3 bases and the J gene lost 2 bases, with 12 bases spanning the gap. The CDR3 nucleotides read TGTGCCTGGAGCGTGGGGGGGCCCACAGATACGCAGTATTTT. Amino acids: CAWSVGGPTDTQYF.

Of note for this clone: An end of the junction does not agree with germline; a read error may underlie this. The chain employs TRBV6-5 and TRBJ1-1; D remains unclear. This CDR3 is 15 amino acids long. CDR1 MNHEY and CDR2 SVGAGI come from the germline V gene. The CDR3 DNA is TGTGCCAGCAGCTACTCCGAGGAAATGAACACTGAAGCTTTCTTT. Translation: CASSYSEEMNTEAFF.

This CDR3 reads CASSLTGGKNIQYF. The CDR3 DNA reads as TGTGCCAGCAGCTTAACGGGAGGGAAAAACATTCAGTACTTC. The chain couples TRBV7-2 to TRBJ2-4; TRBD2 matches at 8 bases. V shed 2 bases, J shed 4 bases, and the junction held 1 base outside the gene matches. There are 14 residues in the CDR3. Germline V gene lookup returns CDR1 SGHTA and CDR2 FQGNSA.

The chain links TRBV5-5 to TRBJ1-2, with D possibly being TRBD1 (5 bases). Trimming took 0 bases from V and 0 from J, leaving 12 bases between them. The CDR3 extends over 16 amino acids. Per germline, CDR1 SGHKS and CDR2 YYEKEE (reference sequence). CDR3 coding DNA: TGTGCCAGCAGCTTGGTCGACAGAATAGCTAACTATGGCTACACCTTC. Protein product: CASSLVDRIANYGYTF.

The chain has TRBV4-3 and TRBJ1-6; D call uncertain. The CDR3 totals 13 residues. The germline CDR1 and CDR2 sequences are LGHNA and YSLEER. V was trimmed by 3 bases and J by 4 bases, leaving 4 bases between them. The CDR3 protein is CASSQAYNSPLHF. CDR3 sequence (DNA): TGCGCCAGCAGCCAGGCGTATAATTCACCCCTCCACTTT.

V and J are TRBV6-1 and TRBJ1-5; 12 nucleotides align to TRBD1. CDR3 length: 15 residues. V shed 6 bases, J shed 6 bases, and the junction held 6 bases outside the gene matches. Germline CDR1 and CDR2: MNHNS and SASEGT. The CDR3 DNA follows: TGTGCCAGCAGCGCCGGGGACAGGGGGCTTCAGCCCCAGCATTTT. This translates into CASSAGDRGLQPQHF.

Comment on this clone: The identical CDR3 is also encoded by other nucleotide sequences in the sample. V gene TRBV30 combines with J gene TRBJ1-1; D may be TRBD1 (6 bases). The germline V gene encodes CDR1 GTSNPN and CDR2 SVGIG (reference sequence). The V gene lost 0 bases and the J gene lost 5 bases, with 10 bases spanning the gap. The CDR3 is 13 residues long. The CDR3 loop is CAWSVQGNTEAFF. The CDR3 coding sequence is TGTGCCTGGAGTGTACAGGGAAATACTGAAGCTTTCTTT.

The chain couples TRBV28 to TRBJ1-5, with 7 bases that match TRBD1. CDR3 length: 15 amino acids. V shed 3 bases, J shed 3 bases, and the junction held 5 bases outside the gene matches. The germline V gene has CDR1 MDHEN and CDR2 SYDVKM. Written as DNA, the CDR3 is TGTGCCAGCAGTTTCCGGGACAGATTCAATCAGCCCCAGCATTTT. Residues: CASSFRDRFNQPQHF.

V and J are TRBV5-3 and TRBJ1-3; maybe TRBD1 (6 bases). TRBV5-3 has ORF status, its function being uncertain. Trimming pared 4 bases from V and 4 bases from J, leaving 12 bases between. The CDR3 runs 14 residues. The CDR3 region has the DNA TGTGCCAGAAGCGAGGACAGTAAAGGAAACACCATATATTTT. This codes for CARSEDSKGNTIYF.

V gene TRBV5-1 combines with J gene TRBJ1-5; D may be TRBD1 (5 bases). Trimming pared 6 bases from V and 9 bases from J, leaving 16 bases between. Germline V CDR1 and CDR2: SGHRS, YFSETQ. CDR3 length equals 13 residues. This chain's CDR3 is CASTPGPGGPQHF. For the CDR3, the DNA is TGCGCCAGCACGCCGGGCCCGGGGGGGCCCCAGCATTTT.

J is TRBJ2-1 and V is TRBV7-3; 10 positions agree with TRBD2. Germline lookup yields CDR1 SGHTA and CDR2 FQGTGA. The CDR3 has 17 residues. J gave up 1 base and V 4 bases, and 7 bases lay outside the gene matches. Written as DNA, the CDR3 is TGTGCCAGCAGCTCTAGCGGGAGTCAGCCTTCCTACAATGAGCAGTTCTTC. As protein: CASSSSGSQPSYNEQFF. Complete variable domain (other parts from reference TRBV7-3 and TRBJ2-1): GAGVSQTPSNKVTEKGKYVELRCDPISGHTALYWYRQSLGQGPEFLIYFQGTGAADDSGLPNDRFFAVRPEGSVSTLKIQRTERGDSAVYLCASSSSGSQPSYNEQFFGPGTRLTVL.